The 8 T cell receptor beta chains below were found in one sample sequenced in a study of blood T cell repertoires in COVID-19. Here immunoSEQ multiplex PCR was the method, and the copy in TCRdb shows in-frame clones only, minus some. In the table there are approximately 70,000 clones, roughly 90% of which are singletons. Specimen: peripheral blood. Receptors originate from a woman in her sixties with active COVID-19.

The chain recombines TRBV21-1 with TRBJ1-4; TRBD1, as called in the table, went unchecked against the DNA. TRBV21-1 has pseudogene status. The CDR3 runs to 14 residues. The CDR3 here is CASSKWQNNEKLFF. Here the CDR3 DNA reads TGTGCCAGCAGCAAGTGGCAAAATAATGAAAAACTGTTTTTT.

J is TRBJ1-1 and V is TRBV10-3; 7 bases are a match to TRBD1. V shed 2 bases and J 4 bases; nucleotides not matched to a gene: 10. This CDR3 contains 16 residues. Germline-derived CDR1 and CDR2 are ENHRY and SYGVKD. In DNA form, the CDR3 reads TGTGCCATCAGTGAGAGAGGGGGACCAGGGGGCACTGAAGCTTTCTTT. Amino acid sequence: CAISERGGPGGTEAFF.

The chain employs TRBV5-1 and TRBJ2-1; 8 nucleotides match TRBD1. This CDR3 contains 16 residues. V dropped 0 bases and J dropped 7; count of bases not matched to a gene: 9. Germline lookup yields CDR1 SGHRS and CDR2 YFSETQ. Here the CDR3 reads CASSLEGTGVGNEQFF. The CDR3 nucleotides read TGCGCCAGCAGCTTGGAGGGGACAGGAGTAGGGAATGAGCAGTTCTTC.

The chain is built from TRBV6-1 and TRBJ2-2; a weak D match, TRBD2 (5 bases). The CDR3 has 16 residues. Germline-derived CDR1 and CDR2 are MNHNS and SASEGT. V was cut by 4 bases and J by 2 bases, with 14 bases left in between. The CDR3: CASSVRVDSNTGELFF. CDR3 DNA: TGTGCCAGCAGTGTGAGGGTAGATAGCAACACCGGGGAGCTGTTTTTT.

The chain couples TRBV30 to TRBJ1-5, with a possible D match to TRBD1 (5 bases). Trimming left V 3 bases short and J 8 bases short, with 14 bases between. From germline, CDR1 is GTSNPN and CDR2 SVGIG (reference sequence). This CDR3 comprises 13 residues. As DNA, the CDR3 is TGTGCCTGGAGCGTCCAGGGTAGAGAGCCCCAGCATTTT. Amino acids: CAWSVQGREPQHF.

CDR3 in DNA: TGTGCCAGCTGCGTAGGTCACGGCGGGGTAGAGACCCAGTACTTC. Translating it yields CASCVGHGGVETQYF. The V gene is TRBV6-5, the J gene TRBJ2-5; a weak D match, TRBD2 (6 bases). Germline V CDR1 and CDR2: MNHEY, SVGAGI. The CDR3 is 15 amino acids. The V end was cut by 8 bases, the J end by 4 bases, with 20 bases between.

The gene calls are TRBV5-4 and TRBJ2-1, with 14 bases aligning to TRBD2. Losses at the gene ends were 3 bases for V and 4 bases for J; bases not matched to a gene: 6. Looked up from germline, CDR1 is SGHNT and CDR2 is YYREEE (reference sequence). This CDR3 is 17 amino acids long. DNA for the CDR3: TGTGCCAGCAGCTCCGGGACTAGCGGGAGACGTTACAATGAGCAGTTCTTC. As protein: CASSSGTSGRRYNEQFF.

The CDR3 protein is CSASVEFNSPLHF. The CDR3 DNA follows: TGCAGTGCTAGTGTCGAGTTTAATTCACCCCTCCACTTT. V gene TRBV20-1 combines with J gene TRBJ1-6; D unclear. Deletions cut 3 bases from V and 6 bases from J, with 9 bases between. The CDR3 contains 13 residues. CDR1 DFQATT and CDR2 SNEGSKA come from the germline V gene (reference sequence).